The clone carrying this TCR beta chain was found once. Antigen unknown. The data belong to a study of Tregs in tolerant kidney transplant recipients. Study information: Sorting of CD4+CD25+CD127- cells followed 3-day belatacept mixed lymphocyte reactions, sometimes with roughly 5-day graft donor restimulation. Sorting used antibodies to exclude donor cells. General study points: Biological reproducibility was not directly addressed in this study.

The protocol was immunoSEQ multiplex PCR, while the TCRdb copy is restricted to in-frame clones and leaves out a portion. The top ten clones hold approximately 0.41% of a sample with roughly 40,000 clones, over 95% of them seen once. This CDR3 spans 15 amino acids. Germline V gives CDR1 MNHNS, CDR2 SASEGT. The V end was cut by 3 bases, the J end by 0 bases, with 6 bases between. Sequenced sample: Tregs from blood cultured with allogeneic cells. The chain is built from TRBV6-1 and TRBJ2-6; D not resolved. The sequence came from a human donor in good health. The DNA of the CDR3 is TGTGCCAGCAGTGATTGGGGCTCTGGGGCCAACGTCCTGACTTTC. Protein sequence: CASSDWGSGANVLTF.